This T cell receptor beta chain is from a study of regulatory T cells in long-lasting Graves disease. As for the study in general: Disease was considered persistent Graves' disease after over 5 years of antithyroid drugs (with positive TSH receptor antibodies). Notes on the study in general: Not thyroid tissue but only peripheral blood was studied. There were preferences for TRBV28, TRBJ1-2 and TRBJ2-5 in persistent disease.

In germline, CDR1 is MNHEY, CDR2 SMNVEV (reference sequence). Trimming took 0 bases from V and 13 from J, leaving 13 bases between them. The length of the CDR3 is 13 residues. Library construction for TCR beta used iRepertoire HTBI primers and Arm-PCR of CDR3 regions. Under the authors' procedure: Taken together, the samples had 60 to 80 TRBV and approximately 15 TRBJ segments identified. TCRdb independently ran MiXCR on the multiplex PCR reads; one entry per CDR3 protein. What appears here as the V and J calls and clone size reflects TCRdb's work, not the paper's. The data contain 400,000 to 500,000 distinct CDR3 sequences, approximately 22% of them singletons. Noted time point: persistent/refractory GD, antithyroid drugs over 5 years with positive TRAb. PBMC RNA served as the TCR library source. As to this clonotype: The target antigen is unknown.

The chain uses TRBV27 and TRBJ2-1; a possible D gene is TRBD2 (6 bases). The sample in question was peripheral blood mononuclear cells (PBMCs), obtained when the disease was refractory, from a patient treated with antithyroid drugs. This clonotype originated in a female donor with Graves disease. The CDR3 reads CASSLSGTPRQFF. The CDR3, as DNA: TGTGCCAGCAGTTTATCCGGGACTCCGCGACAGTTCTTC.